The clone carrying this T cell receptor beta chain was seen only a few times. Its matching antigen is unknown. This sample is drawn from a study of beta chain features in type 1 diabetes. Study information: Age, gender, cell numbers and subset yield matched between patients and controls.

Isolation of CD4+ naive, central memory, regulatory and stem cell-like memory cells was achieved by sorting via CD45RO/CCR7/CD25/CD127/CD95/CD27. V lost 6 bases and J lost 2; bases outside the gene matches: 7. This CDR3 has 15 residues. The germline V gene has CDR1 SQVTM and CDR2 ANQGSEA. Every bit of the isolated RNA underwent reverse transcription, so sequencing read expressed TCRB transcripts. Clones were sequenced by immunoSEQ multiplex PCR, and TCRdb holds only the in-frame ones, with some missing. The sample contains approximately 330,000 clones, 8% to 13% of which appear only once. Study-level findings and limits: Moderate yet significant TCRB CDR3 shortening was seen in Type 1 diabetes patients in all four CD4+ subsets.

Sequencing used naive CD4+ T cells from blood. The receptor comes from a woman in her twenties or thirties in good health. The V and J genes are TRBV29-1 and TRBJ2-5; 12 bases match TRBD1. Here the CDR3 DNA reads TGCAGCGTCCGGGACAGGGGGCTGAGTCAAGAGACCCAGTACTTC. Amino acids: CSVRDRGLSQETQYF.